This T cell receptor beta chain was observed in a study of naive and memory T cell subsets. Two oligonucleotides, mixed equimolar, formed the beta constant-region primer covering TRBC1 and TRBC2. An oligonucleotide with the SP2 primer and a 12-nucleotide UMI was ligated to the cDNA 3' end. A single record per CDR3 protein comes from TCRdb applying MiXCR to the UMI-ligation and nested PCR reads. The repertoire holds roughly 21,000 distinct CDR3 sequences, with about 11% as singletons. This clonotype was picked up many times. Its antigen is not known. The CDR3 is made up of 13 amino acids. Deletions cut 3 bases from V and 1 base from J, with 6 bases between. Four subsets defined by CD45RA and CD27 were sorted after CD3, CD4, CD8 and live/dead staining. Findings and caveats of the study: From naive to CM, EM and EMRA, diversity decreased and Gini increased. Over 85% of naive TCR sequences appeared only once, unlike memory subsets.

The chain recombines TRBV12-3 or TRBV12-4 with TRBJ1-1, with D unresolved. The receptor comes from a human donor in good health. The specimen was central memory CD8+ T cells from blood. CDR3 sequence: CASSFQENTEAFF. CDR3 coding DNA: TGTGCCAGCAGTTTTCAGGAGAACACTGAAGCTTTCTTT.